This TCR beta chain appears in the sequencing data of a study of CD8+ T cells in alopecia areata. Study conclusions and caveats: Patients showed less clear TCR sequence sharing than mice, possibly partly because of HLA diversity.

Following RNA extraction, reverse transcription yielded cDNA that acted as the sequencing template. TCRdb's table, derived via immunoSEQ multiplex PCR, lists solely in-frame clones and lacks some. The sample gives approximately 140,000 clones, over 80% of which show up once; approximately 15% is in the top ten. Notes on this clone: Its antigen remains unidentified.

It was from alopecia areata patients that lesional scalp punch biopsies and peripheral blood were collected. The CDR3 totals 14 residues. CDR1 and CDR2 (germline): SGHRS, YFSETQ. The V end was cut by 2 bases, the J end by 6 bases, with 15 bases between. V and J are TRBV5-1 and TRBJ2-7; D not resolved. The clonotype was recovered from a human donor with alopecia areata. The starting material was CD8+ T cells sorted from blood, obtained at week 0. Here the CDR3 reads CASSFRCCRGEQYF. For the CDR3, the DNA is TGCGCCAGCAGCTTCCGGTGTTGTAGAGGCGAGCAGTACTTC.